The 12 T cell receptor beta chains listed next were all sequenced from one sample in a study of PD-1 blockade in classical Hodgkin lymphoma. Clones were read by immunoSEQ multiplex PCR, and TCRdb kept only the in-frame ones, dropping some. The table shows roughly 100,000 clones, with about three quarters occurring only once. This sample's time point: cycle 4 day 1 (C4D1), after 5 to 7 weeks of nivolumab. All patients relapsed after autologous stem cell transplantation, and brentuximab vedotin exposure varied. The input for sequencing was peripheral blood mononuclear cells (PBMCs), taken before the fourth cycle of nivolumab. These receptors were obtained from a human donor with classical Hodgkin lymphoma.

The chain combines TRBV6-5 with TRBJ2-1; D possibly corresponds to TRBD2 (6 bases). Trimming removed 5 bases from V and 5 bases from J, with 13 bases in between. CDR1 is MNHEY and CDR2 is SVGAGI in the germline V gene. CDR3 length: 14 residues. The CDR3 here is CASSRPGLNNEQFF. The DNA for the CDR3 is TGTGCCAGCAGTAGACCGGGACTCAACAATGAGCAGTTCTTC.

This clone was recorded once. This chain joins TRBV6-5 and TRBJ2-1; possibly TRBD2 for D (6 bases). The CDR3 runs 16 residues. Germline values: CDR1 MNHEY, CDR2 SVGAGI. V was pared by 2 bases and J by 2 bases, with 13 bases between. The CDR3 DNA reads TGTGCCAGCAGTTACGGGGACTGGGAGGCCTACAATGAGCAGTTCTTC. Translation gives CASSYGDWEAYNEQFF.

The rearrangement links TRBV27 to TRBJ2-2, with 7 positions matching TRBD1. J was trimmed by 0 bases and V by 3 bases; bases with no gene match: 7. Germline V gene data show CDR1 as MNHEY and CDR2 as SMNVEV (reference sequence). This CDR3 comprises 17 residues. The CDR3 region is CASSFLQGRANTGELFF. CDR3 nucleotide sequence: TGTGCCAGCAGTTTCCTACAGGGGCGAGCGAACACCGGGGAGCTGTTTTTT.

The V and J genes are TRBV5-4 and TRBJ2-3, with 10 bases that match TRBD2. The germline CDR1 and CDR2 sequences are SGHNT and YYREEE (reference sequence). This CDR3 has 15 amino acids. The J segment lost 0 bases and the V segment lost 4 bases, leaving 2 bases of the junction unmatched. The CDR3 is CASSPTSGSTDTQYF. For the CDR3, the DNA is TGTGCCAGCAGCCCGACTAGCGGGAGCACAGATACGCAGTATTTT.

This clone is judged medium-sized. V and J are TRBV29-1 and TRBJ1-2; D unresolved. Germline CDR1 is SQVTM and CDR2 is ANQGSEA. V lost 6 bases, J lost 6 bases, and 14 bases lay in between. CDR3 length: 12 amino acids. The CDR3 reads CSVDRVGHGYTF. Here the CDR3 DNA reads TGCAGCGTGGATCGTGTTGGGCATGGCTACACCTTC.

This sequence joins TRBV5-4 and TRBJ1-1; D is uncertain. V dropped 3 bases and J dropped 2 bases, with 14 bases sitting between them. The CDR3 has 15 residues. Germline V CDR1 and CDR2: SGHNT, YYREEE (reference sequence). The CDR3 DNA reads TGTGCCAGCAGCTCCCCATATCTTTTAAACACTGAAGCTTTCTTT. This codes for CASSSPYLLNTEAFF.

This chain links TRBV23-1 with TRBJ2-3; 8 nucleotides match TRBD1. TRBV23-1 is labeled an ORF, and its function is uncertain. Unmatched junction bases numbered 11, after V lost 9 bases and J lost 0 bases. CDR3 length: 16 residues. The DNA for the CDR3 is TGCGCCAGTAAACTCCGGGACAGGTTAAGCACAGATACGCAGTATTTT. This codes for CASKLRDRLSTDTQYF.

The chain couples TRBV27 to TRBJ2-1; 11 positions agree with TRBD2. CDR3 size: 18 residues. Germline CDR1 MNHEY, CDR2 SMNVEV (reference sequence). The trim removed 1 base at V and 3 bases at J, leaving 8 bases unmatched. This CDR3 is CASSLWGGLAARYNEQFF. For the CDR3, the DNA is TGTGCCAGCAGTTTATGGGGGGGACTAGCGGCCCGCTACAATGAGCAGTTCTTC.

The chain has TRBV7-2 and TRBJ1-5; D is undetermined. The CDR3 spans 15 residues. Germline values: CDR1 SGHTA, CDR2 FQGNSA. The germline V and J ends were trimmed by 2 bases and 3 bases, with 11 bases remaining between them. CDR3 nucleotides: TGTGCCAGCAGCTTAAAGGGTTCCGACAATCAGCCCCAGCATTTT. Protein product: CASSLKGSDNQPQHF. Full variable domain (rest looked up from reference TRBV7-2 and TRBJ1-5): GAGVSQSPSNKVTEKGKDVELRCDPISGHTALYWYRQSLGQGLEFLIYFQGNSAPDKSGLPSDRFSAERTGGSVSTLTIQRTQQEDSAVYLCASSLKGSDNQPQHFGDGTRLSIL.

J is TRBJ1-2 and V is TRBV6-6; tentative D call: TRBD1 (5 bases). Between the trimmed V and J ends, which lost 7 bases and 8 bases, there was a span of 20 bases. Germline lookup yields CDR1 MNHNY and CDR2 SVGAGI (reference sequence). The length of the CDR3 is 14 residues. The CDR3 loop is CASTRVGATVGYTF. The CDR3 DNA reads TGTGCCAGCACTCGAGTAGGGGCGACGGTGGGCTACACCTTC.

The chain is built from TRBV6-5 and TRBJ1-2, with D unclear. Germline CDR1 reads MNHEY; CDR2 reads SVGAGI. V was cut by 4 bases and J by 3 bases, with 9 bases left in between. The CDR3 totals 13 residues. The CDR3 sequence: CASSSLLHYGYTF. Here the CDR3 DNA reads TGTGCCAGCAGTTCACTACTCCACTATGGCTACACCTTC.

The V call is TRBV6-1, the J call TRBJ2-1; 8 bases are a match to TRBD1. CDR3 size: 14 residues. Germline trimming cut 6 bases from V and 3 bases from J; bases unmatched to any gene: 4. Germline-derived CDR1 and CDR2 are MNHNS and SASEGT. The CDR3 sequence is CASSPDRGYNEQFF. As DNA, the CDR3 is TGTGCCAGCAGCCCTGACAGGGGCTACAATGAGCAGTTCTTC.